Sequencing of this TCR beta chain was carried out in a study of cytomegalovirus exposure and HLA in healthy donors. PCR used 60 Vbeta primers and 13 Jbeta primers. The data were produced by immunoSEQ multiplex PCR, yet TCRdb's version contains in-frame clones alone and is incomplete. The repertoire holds roughly 140,000 clones, roughly 82% seen once, with approximately 6.1% in the top ten. The junction had 8 bases not matched to a gene; V was cut back by 6 bases and J by 4 bases. The CDR3 has 15 residues. Germline assignment: CDR1 MNHEY and CDR2 SMNVEV (reference sequence). The chain is built from TRBV27 and TRBJ2-3, with 9 bases identical to TRBD1. This TCR derives from a man aged 25-45 years in good health and CMV-seropositive. Specimen: PBMCs. The CDR3 DNA sequence: TGTGCCAGCAGCCTCGACAGGGGGTCCGCAGATACGCAGTATTTT. As protein: CASSLDRGSADTQYF.